This T cell receptor (beta chain) is drawn from a study of blood T cell repertoires in COVID-19. Study-wide context: Nucleic acid was either cDNA or gDNA, and it came from T cells, B-cell-depleted T cells, or PBMCs.

Deletions cut 3 bases from V and 1 base from J, with 10 bases between. Germline V gives CDR1 DFQATT, CDR2 SNEGSKA (reference sequence). The CDR3 has 14 amino acids. Method: immunoSEQ multiplex PCR; TCRdb's copy keeps in-frame clones and lacks some. The sample holds 200,000 or so clones; about 90% are singletons and the top ten take less than 3.5%. V and J are TRBV20-1 and TRBJ1-3; D might be TRBD1 (5 bases). This sequence originates from an older woman with acute or convalescent COVID-19. Sequenced input: peripheral blood. CDR3 coding DNA: TGCAGTGCTAGTTCAGGGCTGTCTGGAAACACCATATATTTT. Translating it yields CSASSGLSGNTIYF.